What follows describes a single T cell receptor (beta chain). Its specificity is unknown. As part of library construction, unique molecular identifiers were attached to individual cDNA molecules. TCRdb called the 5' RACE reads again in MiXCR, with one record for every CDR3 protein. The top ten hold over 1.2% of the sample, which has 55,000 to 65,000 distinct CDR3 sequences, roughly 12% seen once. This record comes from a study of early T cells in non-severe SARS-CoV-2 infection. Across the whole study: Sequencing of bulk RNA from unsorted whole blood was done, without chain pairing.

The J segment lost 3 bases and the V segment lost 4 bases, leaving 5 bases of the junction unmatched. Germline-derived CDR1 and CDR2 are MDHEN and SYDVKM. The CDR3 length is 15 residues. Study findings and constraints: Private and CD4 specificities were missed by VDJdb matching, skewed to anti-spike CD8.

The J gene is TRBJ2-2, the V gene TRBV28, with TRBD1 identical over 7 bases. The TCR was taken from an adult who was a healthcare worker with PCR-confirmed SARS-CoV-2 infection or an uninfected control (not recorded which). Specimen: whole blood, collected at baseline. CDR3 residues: CASSSGTDDTGELFF. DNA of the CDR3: TGTGCCAGCAGTTCCGGGACAGATGACACCGGGGAGCTGTTTTTT.